This TCR beta chain was obtained from a study of T cells of healthy individuals. Using its own MiXCR run on the 5' RACE reads, TCRdb lists one record per CDR3 protein. The repertoire includes 60,000 to 75,000 distinct CDR3 sequences, around 15% of them detected once, and less than 6% sits in the top ten. V dropped 3 bases and J dropped 5; count of bases not matched to a gene: 8. The CDR3 contains 16 residues. Germline values: CDR1 SEHNR, CDR2 FQNEAQ (reference sequence). The chain recombines TRBV7-9 with TRBJ2-1, with TRBD2 matching over 9 bases. The sequence came from a human donor in good health. CDR3 amino acids: CASSFRGGGTNNEQFF. In nucleotides, the CDR3 is TGTGCCAGCAGCTTCCGCGGGGGGGGGACCAACAATGAGCAGTTCTTC.